The sequence of this T cell receptor beta chain was determined in a study of shared clonotypes between healthy human individuals. Details on this clone: Its cognate antigen is unknown.

Regarding the study as a whole: Non-shared clonotypes showed lower generation probabilities than clonotypes common to all four donors. What limited the represented genetic and exposure-history diversity was the small number of donors.

The test was conducted at deep level. As handled by the study authors: ImmunoSEQ gave junction-only sequences without quality scores, so filtering differed. Some clones are missing from TCRdb's copy, which holds only in-frame ones; the method was immunoSEQ multiplex PCR. Clonal size and the V and J genes are those of that table, whereas D and trimming came from the DNA. This table holds around 700,000 clones, roughly 70% found once. The CDR3 covers 17 residues. V gave up 3 bases and J gave up 1 base; unmatched junction bases: 8. Germline V CDR1 and CDR2: MGHRA, YSYEKL. The chain uses TRBV4-1 and TRBJ1-1, with 10 nucleotides matching TRBD1. Sequenced: memory CD4+ T cells sorted from blood. Indicated subset: CD45RA-negative fraction. This clonotype was sampled from a woman in her thirties in good health. CDR3 residues: CASSQDRGTWWNTEAFF. In nucleotides, the CDR3 is TGCGCCAGCAGCCAGGACAGGGGGACCTGGTGGAACACTGAAGCTTTCTTT.